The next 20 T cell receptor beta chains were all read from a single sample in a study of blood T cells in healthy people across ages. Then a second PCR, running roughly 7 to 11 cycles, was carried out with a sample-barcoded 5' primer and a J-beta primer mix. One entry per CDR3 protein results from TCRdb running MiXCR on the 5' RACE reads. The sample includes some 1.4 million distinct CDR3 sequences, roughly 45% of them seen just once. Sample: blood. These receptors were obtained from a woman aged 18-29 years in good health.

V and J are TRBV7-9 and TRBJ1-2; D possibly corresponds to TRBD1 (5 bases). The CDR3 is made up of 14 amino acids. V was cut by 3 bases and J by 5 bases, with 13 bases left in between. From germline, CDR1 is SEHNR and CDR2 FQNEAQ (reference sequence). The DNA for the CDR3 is TGTGCCAGCAGCTTGGTAGGGGAGGCGTATGGCTACACCTTC. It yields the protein CASSLVGEAYGYTF.

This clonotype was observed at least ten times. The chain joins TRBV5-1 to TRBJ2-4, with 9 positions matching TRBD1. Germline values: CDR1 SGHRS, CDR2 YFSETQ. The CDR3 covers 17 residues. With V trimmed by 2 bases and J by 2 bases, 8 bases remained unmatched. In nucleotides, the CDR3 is TGCGCCAGCAGCTTATTTTGGACAGGGGCGACCAAAAACATTCAGTACTTC. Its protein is CASSLFWTGATKNIQYF. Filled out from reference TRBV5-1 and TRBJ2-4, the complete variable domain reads KAGVTQTPRYLIKTRGQQVTLSCSPISGHRSVSWYQQTPGQGLQFLFEYFSETQRNKGNFPGRFSGRQFSNSRSEMNVSTLELGDSALYLCASSLFWTGATKNIQYFGAGTRLSVL.

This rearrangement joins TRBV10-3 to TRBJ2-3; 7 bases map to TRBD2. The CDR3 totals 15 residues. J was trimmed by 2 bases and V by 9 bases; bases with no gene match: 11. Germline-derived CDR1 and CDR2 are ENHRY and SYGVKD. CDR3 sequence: CAIENPGGNTDTQYF. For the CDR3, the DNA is TGTGCCATTGAAAACCCGGGGGGAAACACAGATACGCAGTATTTT.

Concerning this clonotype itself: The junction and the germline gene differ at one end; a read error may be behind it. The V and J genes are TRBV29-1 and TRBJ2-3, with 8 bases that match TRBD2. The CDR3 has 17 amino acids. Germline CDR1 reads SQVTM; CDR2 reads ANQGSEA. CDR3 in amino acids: CSVEGRGGVKPADTRYF. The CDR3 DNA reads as TGCAGCGTTGAGGGTCGGGGGGGCGTGAAGCCGGCAGATACGCGGTATTTT.

As DNA, the CDR3 is TGTGCCAGCAGCCAAGGCTATTTAGCCGGGGAGCTGTTTTTT. Protein product: CASSQGYLAGELFF. This chain uses TRBV3-1 with TRBJ2-2; no firm D call. Trimming removed 1 base from V and 6 bases from J, with 9 bases in between. CDR1 is LGHDT and CDR2 is YNNKEL in the germline V gene (reference sequence). This CDR3 region has 14 residues.

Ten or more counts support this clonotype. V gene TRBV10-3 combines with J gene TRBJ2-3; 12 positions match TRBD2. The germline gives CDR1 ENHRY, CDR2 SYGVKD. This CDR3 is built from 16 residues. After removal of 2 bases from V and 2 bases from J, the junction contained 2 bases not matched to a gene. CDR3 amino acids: CAISEGLAGFTDTQYF. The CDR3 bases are TGTGCCATCAGTGAGGGACTAGCGGGATTCACAGATACGCAGTATTTT.

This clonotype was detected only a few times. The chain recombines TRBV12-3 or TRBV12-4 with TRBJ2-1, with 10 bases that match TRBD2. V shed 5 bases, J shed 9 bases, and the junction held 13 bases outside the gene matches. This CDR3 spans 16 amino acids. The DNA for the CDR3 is TGTGCCAGCAGTCCCGGCAACCTAGCGGGAGATGGTGAGCAGTTCTTC. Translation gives CASSPGNLAGDGEQFF.

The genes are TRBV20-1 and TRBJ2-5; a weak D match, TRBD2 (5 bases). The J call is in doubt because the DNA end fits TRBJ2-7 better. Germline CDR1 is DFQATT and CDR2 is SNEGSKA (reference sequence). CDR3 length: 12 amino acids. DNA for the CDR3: TGCAGTGCTAGACTAGACTACTACGAGCAGTACTTC. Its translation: CSARLDYYEQYF.

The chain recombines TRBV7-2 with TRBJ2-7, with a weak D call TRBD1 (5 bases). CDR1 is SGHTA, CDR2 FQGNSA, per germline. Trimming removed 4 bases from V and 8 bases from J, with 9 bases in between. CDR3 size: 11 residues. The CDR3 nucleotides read TGTGCCAGCAGCTCGACAGATAAGCAGTACTTC. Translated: CASSSTDKQYF.

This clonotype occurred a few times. CDR3: CASSLDITDTQYF. The CDR3 DNA reads TGTGCCAGCAGCTTAGACATCACAGATACGCAGTATTTT. The chain links TRBV7-6 to TRBJ2-3; D gene uncertain. V lost 1 base to trimming and J lost 2 bases, with 4 bases between them. The V gene's germline CDR1 is SGHVS and CDR2 FNYEAQ. This CDR3 region has 13 residues.

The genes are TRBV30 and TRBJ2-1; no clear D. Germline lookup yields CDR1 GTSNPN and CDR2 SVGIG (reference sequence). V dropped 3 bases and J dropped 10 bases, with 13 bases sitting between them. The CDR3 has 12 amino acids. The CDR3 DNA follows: TGTGCCTGGAGACCCATTACTCGCGAGCAGTTCTTC. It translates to CAWRPITREQFF.

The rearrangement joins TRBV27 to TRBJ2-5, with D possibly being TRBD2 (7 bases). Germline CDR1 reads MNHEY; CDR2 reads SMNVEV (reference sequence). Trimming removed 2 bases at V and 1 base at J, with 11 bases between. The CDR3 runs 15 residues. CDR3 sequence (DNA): TGTGCCAGCAGTTTAGCGGGGGCGGGCCAAGAGACCCAGTACTTC. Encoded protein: CASSLAGAGQETQYF.

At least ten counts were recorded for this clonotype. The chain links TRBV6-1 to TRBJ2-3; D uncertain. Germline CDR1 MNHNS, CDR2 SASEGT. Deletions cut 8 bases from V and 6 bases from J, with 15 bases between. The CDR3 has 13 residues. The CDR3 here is CASGIREADTQYF. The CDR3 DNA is TGTGCCAGCGGGATTAGGGAAGCGGATACGCAGTATTTT.

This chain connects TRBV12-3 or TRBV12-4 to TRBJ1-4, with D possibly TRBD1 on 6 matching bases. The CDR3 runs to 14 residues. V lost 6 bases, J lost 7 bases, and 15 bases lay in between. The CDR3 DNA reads TGTGCCAGCAGCCCCGGGACAATCACTGAAAAACTGTTTTTT. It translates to CASSPGTITEKLFF.

CDR3 nucleotides: TGTGCCAGCAGCGGATGGGGACAGGGGGCATCTGAAGCTTTCTTT. Protein: CASSGWGQGASEAFF. This sequence joins TRBV11-2 and TRBJ1-1; 12 positions agree with TRBD1. The CDR3 runs to 15 residues. Trimming at V came to 5 bases and at J to 6 bases, leaving 7 bases not matched to a gene. Looked up from germline, CDR1 is SGHAT and CDR2 is FQNNGV.

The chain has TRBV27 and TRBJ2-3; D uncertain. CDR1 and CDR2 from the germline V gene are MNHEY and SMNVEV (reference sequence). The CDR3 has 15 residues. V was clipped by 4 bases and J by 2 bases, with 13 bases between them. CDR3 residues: CASSSIARFTDTQYF. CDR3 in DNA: TGTGCCAGCAGTTCGATAGCTAGATTCACAGATACGCAGTATTTT.

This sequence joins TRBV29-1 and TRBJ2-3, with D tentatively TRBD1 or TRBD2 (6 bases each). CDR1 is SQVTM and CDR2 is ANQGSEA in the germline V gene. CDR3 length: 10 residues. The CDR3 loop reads CGGRTDTQYF. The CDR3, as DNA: TGCGGGGGGCGAACAGATACGCAGTATTTT.

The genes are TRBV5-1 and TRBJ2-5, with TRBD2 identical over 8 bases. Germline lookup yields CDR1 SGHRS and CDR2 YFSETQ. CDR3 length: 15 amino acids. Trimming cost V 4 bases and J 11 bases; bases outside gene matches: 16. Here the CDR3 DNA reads TGCGCCAGCAGCCGCCGGGTAGCGGGGATCGATGAGCAGTACTTC. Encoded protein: CASSRRVAGIDEQYF.

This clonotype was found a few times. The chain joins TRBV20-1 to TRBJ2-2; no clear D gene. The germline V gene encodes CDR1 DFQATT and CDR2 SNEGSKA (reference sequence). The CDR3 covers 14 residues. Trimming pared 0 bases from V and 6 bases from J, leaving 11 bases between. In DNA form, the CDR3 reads TGCAGTGCTAGAGATCGGGTGTTTCCCGGGGAGCTGTTTTTT. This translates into CSARDRVFPGELFF.

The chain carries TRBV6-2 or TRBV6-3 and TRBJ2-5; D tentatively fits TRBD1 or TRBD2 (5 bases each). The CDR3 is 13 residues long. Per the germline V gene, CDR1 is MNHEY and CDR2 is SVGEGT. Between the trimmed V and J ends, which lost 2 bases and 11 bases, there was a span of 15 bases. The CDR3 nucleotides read TGTGCCAGCAGTTACCTGTTTTGGGGGAAGCAGTACTTC. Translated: CASSYLFWGKQYF.